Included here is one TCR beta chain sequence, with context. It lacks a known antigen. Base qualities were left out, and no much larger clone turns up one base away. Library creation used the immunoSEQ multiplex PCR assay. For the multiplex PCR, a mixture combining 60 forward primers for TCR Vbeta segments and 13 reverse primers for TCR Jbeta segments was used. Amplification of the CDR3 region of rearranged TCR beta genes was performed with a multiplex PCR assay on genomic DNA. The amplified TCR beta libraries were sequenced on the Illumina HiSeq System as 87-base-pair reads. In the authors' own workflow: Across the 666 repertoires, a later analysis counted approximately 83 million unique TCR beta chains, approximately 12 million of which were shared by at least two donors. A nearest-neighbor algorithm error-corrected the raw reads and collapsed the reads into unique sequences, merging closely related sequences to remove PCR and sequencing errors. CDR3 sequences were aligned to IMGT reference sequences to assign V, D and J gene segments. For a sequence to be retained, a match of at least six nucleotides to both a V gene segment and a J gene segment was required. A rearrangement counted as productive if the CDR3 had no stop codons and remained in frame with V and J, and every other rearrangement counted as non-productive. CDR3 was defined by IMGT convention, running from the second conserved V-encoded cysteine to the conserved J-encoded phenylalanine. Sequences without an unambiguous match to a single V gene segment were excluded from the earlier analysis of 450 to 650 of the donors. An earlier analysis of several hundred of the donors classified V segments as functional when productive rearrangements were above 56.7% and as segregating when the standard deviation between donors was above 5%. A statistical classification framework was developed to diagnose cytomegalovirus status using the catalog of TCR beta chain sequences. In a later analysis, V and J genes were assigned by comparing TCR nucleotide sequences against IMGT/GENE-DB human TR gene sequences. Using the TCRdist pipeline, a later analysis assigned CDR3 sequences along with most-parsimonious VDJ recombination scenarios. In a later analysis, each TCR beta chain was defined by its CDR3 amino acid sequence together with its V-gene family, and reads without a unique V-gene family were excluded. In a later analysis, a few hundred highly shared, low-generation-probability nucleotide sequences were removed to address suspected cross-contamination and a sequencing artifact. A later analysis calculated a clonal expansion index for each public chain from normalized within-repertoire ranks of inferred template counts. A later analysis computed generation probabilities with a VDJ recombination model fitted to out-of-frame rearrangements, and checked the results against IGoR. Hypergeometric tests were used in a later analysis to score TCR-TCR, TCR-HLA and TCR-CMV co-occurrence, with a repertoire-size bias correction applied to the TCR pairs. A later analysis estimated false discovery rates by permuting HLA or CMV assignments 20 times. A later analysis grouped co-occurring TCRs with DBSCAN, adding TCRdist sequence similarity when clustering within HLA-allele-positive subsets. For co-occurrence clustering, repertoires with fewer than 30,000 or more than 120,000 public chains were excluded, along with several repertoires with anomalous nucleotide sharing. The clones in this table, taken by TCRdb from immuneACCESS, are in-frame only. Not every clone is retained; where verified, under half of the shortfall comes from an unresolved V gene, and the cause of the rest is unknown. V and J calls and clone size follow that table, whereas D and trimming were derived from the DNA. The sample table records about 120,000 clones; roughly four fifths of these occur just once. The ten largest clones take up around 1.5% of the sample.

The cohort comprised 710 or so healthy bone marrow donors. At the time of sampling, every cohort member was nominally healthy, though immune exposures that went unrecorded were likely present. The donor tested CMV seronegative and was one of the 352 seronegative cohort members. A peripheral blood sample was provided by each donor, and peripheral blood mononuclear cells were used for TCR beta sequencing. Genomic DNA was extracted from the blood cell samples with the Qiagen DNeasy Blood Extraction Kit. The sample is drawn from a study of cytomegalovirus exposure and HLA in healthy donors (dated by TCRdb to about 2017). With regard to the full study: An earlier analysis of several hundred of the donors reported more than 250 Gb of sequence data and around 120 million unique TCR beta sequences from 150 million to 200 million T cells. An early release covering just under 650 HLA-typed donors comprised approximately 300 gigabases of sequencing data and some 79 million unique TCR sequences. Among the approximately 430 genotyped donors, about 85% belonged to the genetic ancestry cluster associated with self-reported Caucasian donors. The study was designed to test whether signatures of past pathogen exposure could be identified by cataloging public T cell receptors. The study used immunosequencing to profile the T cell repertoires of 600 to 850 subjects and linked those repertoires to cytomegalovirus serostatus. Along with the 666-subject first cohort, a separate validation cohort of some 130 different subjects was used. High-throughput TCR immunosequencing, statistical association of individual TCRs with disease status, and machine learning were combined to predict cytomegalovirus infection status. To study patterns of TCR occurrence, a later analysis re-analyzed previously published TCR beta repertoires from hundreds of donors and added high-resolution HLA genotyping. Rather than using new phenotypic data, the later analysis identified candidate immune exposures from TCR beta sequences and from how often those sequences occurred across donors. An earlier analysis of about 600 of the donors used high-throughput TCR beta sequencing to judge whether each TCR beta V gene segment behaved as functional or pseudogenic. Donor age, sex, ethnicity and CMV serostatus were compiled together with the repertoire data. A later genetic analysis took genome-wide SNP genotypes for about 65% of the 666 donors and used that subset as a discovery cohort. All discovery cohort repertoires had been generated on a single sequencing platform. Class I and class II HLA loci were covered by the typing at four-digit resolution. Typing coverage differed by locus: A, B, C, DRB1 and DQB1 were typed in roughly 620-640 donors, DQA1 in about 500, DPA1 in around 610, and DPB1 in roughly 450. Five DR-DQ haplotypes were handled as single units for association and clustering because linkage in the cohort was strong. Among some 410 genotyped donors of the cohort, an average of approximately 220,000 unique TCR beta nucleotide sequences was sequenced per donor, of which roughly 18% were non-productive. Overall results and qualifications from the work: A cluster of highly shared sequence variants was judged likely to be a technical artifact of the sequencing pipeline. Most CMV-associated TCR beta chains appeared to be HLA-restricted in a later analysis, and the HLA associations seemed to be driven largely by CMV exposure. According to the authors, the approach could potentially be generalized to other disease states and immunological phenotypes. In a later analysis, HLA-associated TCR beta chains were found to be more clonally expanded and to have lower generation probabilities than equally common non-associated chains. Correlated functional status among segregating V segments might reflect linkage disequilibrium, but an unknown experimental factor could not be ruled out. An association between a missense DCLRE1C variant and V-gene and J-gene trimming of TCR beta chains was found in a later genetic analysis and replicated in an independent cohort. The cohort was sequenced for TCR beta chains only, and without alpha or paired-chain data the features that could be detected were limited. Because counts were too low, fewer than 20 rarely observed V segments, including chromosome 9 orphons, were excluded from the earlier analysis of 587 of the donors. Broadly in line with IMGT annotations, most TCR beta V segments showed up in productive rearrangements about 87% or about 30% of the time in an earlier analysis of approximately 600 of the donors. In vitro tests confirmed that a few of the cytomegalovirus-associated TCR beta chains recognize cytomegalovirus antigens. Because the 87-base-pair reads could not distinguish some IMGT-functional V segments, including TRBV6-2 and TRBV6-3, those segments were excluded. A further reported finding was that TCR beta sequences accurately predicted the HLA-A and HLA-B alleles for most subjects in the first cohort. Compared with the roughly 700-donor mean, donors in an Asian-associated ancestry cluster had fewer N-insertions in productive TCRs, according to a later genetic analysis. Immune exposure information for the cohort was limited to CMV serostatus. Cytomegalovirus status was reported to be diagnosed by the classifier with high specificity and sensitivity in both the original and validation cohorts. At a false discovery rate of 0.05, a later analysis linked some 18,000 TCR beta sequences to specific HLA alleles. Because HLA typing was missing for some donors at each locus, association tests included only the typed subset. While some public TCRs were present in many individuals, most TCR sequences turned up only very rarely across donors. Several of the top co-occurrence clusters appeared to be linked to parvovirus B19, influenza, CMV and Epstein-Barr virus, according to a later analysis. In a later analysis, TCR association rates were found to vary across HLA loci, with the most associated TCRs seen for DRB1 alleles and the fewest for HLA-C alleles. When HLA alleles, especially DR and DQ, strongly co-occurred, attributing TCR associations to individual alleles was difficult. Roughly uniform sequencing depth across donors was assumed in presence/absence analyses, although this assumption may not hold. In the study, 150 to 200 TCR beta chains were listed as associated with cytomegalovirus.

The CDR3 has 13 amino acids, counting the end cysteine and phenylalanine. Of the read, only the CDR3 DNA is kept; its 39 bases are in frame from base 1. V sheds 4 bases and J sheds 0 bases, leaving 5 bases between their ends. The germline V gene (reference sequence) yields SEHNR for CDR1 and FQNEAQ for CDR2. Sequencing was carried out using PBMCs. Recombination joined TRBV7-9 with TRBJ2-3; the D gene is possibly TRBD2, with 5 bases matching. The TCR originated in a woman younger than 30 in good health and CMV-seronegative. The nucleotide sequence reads TGTGCCAGCAGCTGGACTAGCACAGATACGCAGTATTTT. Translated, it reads CASSWTSTDTQYF.